A single T cell receptor (beta chain) is shown here with its context. Its specificity is not known. The authors isolated at least 6 million PBMCs per sample. The authors extracted at least 6 micrograms of total RNA per sample. The second PCR ran 7 to 11 cycles with a sample-barcoded 5' primer and J-beta primers. One entry per CDR3 protein, called by TCRdb with MiXCR from the 5' RACE reads. The table records 780,000 or so distinct CDR3 sequences, just over 55% of them present only once. This sample is part of a study of blood T cells in healthy people across ages. Study observations and caveats: Nothing was known about donor CMV status, and this possibly confounded expanded clonotype changes. Strong correlation existed between TCR beta diversity and naive T cell percentage.

The sequencing input was blood. This sequence originates from a man in his forties or fifties in good health.

CDR3 loop: CASSPTVGGEKLFF. CDR3 coding DNA: TGTGCCAGCAGCCCGACGGTTGGGGGCGAAAAACTGTTTTTT. The rearrangement uses TRBV7-9 and TRBJ1-4, with D perhaps TRBD1 (6 bases). This CDR3 region has 14 residues. V was shortened by 5 bases and J by 8 bases, with 15 bases between the two germline ends. CDR1 SEHNR and CDR2 FQNEAQ come from the germline V gene (reference sequence).